The rows below give T cell receptor beta chains drawn from one sample of a study of neurological immune-mediated disorders. A single record per CDR3 protein comes from TCRdb applying MiXCR to the 5' RACE reads. The sample contains about 71,000 distinct CDR3 sequences, almost 3.5% of which appear only once. The sample taken for sequencing was PBMCs. These receptors came from a man aged 40-49 years with multiple sclerosis. CDR3s include the opening cysteine and the closing phenylalanine or tryptophan. Each record gives: J gene, V gene, clone size, D gene, CDR3 protein, CDR3 DNA. The D gene is left open where the match is weak. A clone size is listed for some rows: how often the clone was seen (once, few, many), or a class if it is expanded.

>TRBJ2-1|TRBV7-6|many|TRBD2
CASSPLDAGGPNEQFF
TGTGCCAGCAGCCCACTCGATGCGGGGGGGCCAAATGAGCAGTTCTTC
>TRBJ1-5|TRBV15|few|.
CATSAVSQPQHF
TGTGCCACCAGCGCCGTAAGCCAGCCCCAGCATTTT
>TRBJ2-3|TRBV29-1|many|TRBD2
CSVGGGTSTDTQYF
TGCAGCGTTGGGGGGGGTACTAGCACAGATACGCAGTATTTT
>TRBJ2-7|TRBV20-1|many|TRBD1
CSAWTGRTYEQYF
TGCAGTGCTTGGACAGGGCGGACTTACGAGCAGTACTTC
>TRBJ1-5|TRBV20-1|many|.
CSAGDFDQPQHF
TGCAGTGCTGGGGACTTTGATCAGCCCCAGCATTTT
>TRBJ2-5|TRBV5-8|many|.
CASSLGSLAAQETQYF
TGTGCCAGCAGCTTAGGTAGTTTGGCAGCTCAAGAGACCCAGTACTTC
>TRBJ2-1|TRBV6-5|many|.
CASSYPTGGGLNEQFF
TGTGCCAGCAGTTACCCTACAGGGGGGGGGTTAAATGAGCAGTTCTTC
>TRBJ2-3|TRBV12-3/TRBV12-4|many|.
CASSLTDTQYF
TGTGCCAGCAGTTTAACCGATACGCAGTATTTT
>TRBJ2-2|TRBV27|many|.
CASSLGVQNTGELFF
TGTGCCAGCAGTTTAGGCGTCCAGAACACCGGGGAGCTGTTTTTT
>TRBJ1-2|TRBV11-2|many|.
CASSPPSPDGYTF
TGTGCCAGCAGCCCACCCAGCCCCGATGGCTACACCTTC
>TRBJ1-3|TRBV20-1|many|.
CSAAVGSSGNTIYF
TGCAGTGCGGCAGTGGGGAGCTCTGGAAACACCATATATTTT
>TRBJ1-3|TRBV20-1|many|.
CSARDQLSGNTIYF
TGCAGTGCTAGAGATCAACTCTCTGGAAACACCATATATTTT
>TRBJ2-5|TRBV5-1|many|.
CASSLVGETQYF
TGCGCCAGCAGCTTGGTTGGAGAGACCCAGTACTTC
>TRBJ2-2|TRBV5-6|many|.
CASSLAITGELFF
TGTGCCAGCAGCTTGGCGATCACCGGGGAGCTGTTTTTT
>TRBJ1-1|TRBV5-1|many|.
CASSLEVTNTEAFF
TGCGCCAGCAGCTTGGAGGTGACGAACACTGAAGCTTTCTTT
>TRBJ1-1|TRBV6-1|many|.
CASSEFGLLGGARTEAFF
TGTGCCAGCAGTGAATTTGGTCTTCTAGGGGGGGCGAGGACTGAAGCTTTCTTT
>TRBJ2-7|TRBV5-1|many|.
CASSLVPGSDEQYF
TGCGCCAGCAGCTTGGTACCGGGGTCAGACGAGCAGTACTTC
>TRBJ2-1|TRBV12-3/TRBV12-4|many|.
CASNTGTNYNEQFF
TGTGCCAGCAACACAGGGACAAACTACAATGAGCAGTTCTTC
>TRBJ2-2|TRBV29-1|many|.
CSARTWGNTGELFF
TGCAGCGCCCGAACGTGGGGAAACACCGGGGAGCTGTTTTTT
>TRBJ1-2|TRBV7-9|many|TRBD1
CASSLTGTGEGYGYTF
TGTGCCAGCAGCTTAACCGGGACAGGGGAAGGGTATGGCTACACCTTC
>TRBJ2-1|TRBV29-1|many|TRBD1
CSAPGTAYNEQFF
TGCAGCGCCCCCGGGACAGCCTACAATGAGCAGTTCTTC
>TRBJ2-1|TRBV20-1|many|.
CSARVLANDNEQFF
TGCAGTGCTAGAGTTTTAGCGAATGACAATGAGCAGTTCTTC
>TRBJ2-1|TRBV20-1|many|TRBD2
CSAASGLMYNEQFF
TGCAGTGCTGCCTCGGGACTAATGTACAATGAGCAGTTCTTC
>TRBJ2-3|TRBV11-3|many|TRBD1
CASSHRDRDSDTQYF
TGTGCCAGCAGCCACCGGGACAGAGATTCAGATACGCAGTATTTT
>TRBJ1-6|TRBV6-5|few|.
CASRRDALGLIYNSPLHF
TGTGCCAGCAGGCGGGACGCCCTGGGCCTAATCTATAATTCACCCCTCCACTTT
>TRBJ1-6|TRBV28|many|TRBD1
CASSDPPGTGHSPLHF
TGTGCCAGCAGTGACCCCCCCGGGACAGGGCATTCACCCCTCCACTTT
>TRBJ2-2|TRBV6-5|many|.
CASSYSSRTENTGELFF
TGTGCCAGCAGTTACTCGTCGCGGACAGAGAACACCGGGGAGCTGTTTTTT
>TRBJ2-7|TRBV29-1|many|TRBD1
CSVGTGGNEQYF
TGCAGCGTTGGGACAGGGGGCAACGAGCAGTACTTC
>TRBJ2-2|TRBV29-1|many|.
CSVDSQPNTGELFF
TGCAGCGTTGACAGTCAGCCGAACACCGGGGAGCTGTTTTTT
>TRBJ2-3|TRBV5-1|many|.
CASSTGTYYTDTQYF
TGCGCCAGCAGCACCGGGACTTACTACACAGATACGCAGTATTTT
>TRBJ2-1|TRBV6-6|many|TRBD2
CASIPGLAGGEQFF
TGTGCCAGCATCCCGGGACTAGCGGGGGGTGAGCAGTTCTTC
>TRBJ2-7|TRBV5-1|many|.
CASRGAEGTYEQYF
TGCGCCAGCCGTGGGGCCGAGGGGACCTACGAGCAGTACTTC
>TRBJ2-5|TRBV5-1|many|.
CASTLQETQYF
TGCGCCAGCACGCTCCAAGAGACCCAGTACTTC
>TRBJ1-4|TRBV12-3/TRBV12-4|many|.
CASRQGRRGADEKLFF
TGTGCCAGCAGACAAGGCCGCAGGGGAGCGGATGAAAAACTGTTTTTT
>TRBJ1-1|TRBV7-9|many|TRBD1
CASSSNQDRGPEAFF
TGTGCCAGCAGCTCTAATCAGGACAGGGGCCCTGAAGCTTTCTTT
>TRBJ1-2|TRBV20-1|many|TRBD1
CSAKKQGGPNYGYTF
TGCAGTGCTAAGAAACAGGGGGGGCCTAACTATGGCTACACCTTC
>TRBJ2-3|TRBV15|many|.
CATRKIGLSTDTQYF
TGTGCCACCAGAAAGATAGGGCTCAGCACAGATACGCAGTATTTT
>TRBJ2-7|TRBV12-3/TRBV12-4|many|TRBD1
CASSLTGAYEQYF
TGTGCCAGCAGTTTAACAGGGGCCTACGAGCAGTACTTC
>TRBJ2-7|TRBV6-5|.|.
CASSYSAGIPSEQYF
TGTGCCAGCAGTTACTCGGCAGGGATCCCCTCCGAGCAGTACTTC
>TRBJ2-3|TRBV7-8|many|.
CASSLVLDRVAQYF
TGTGCCAGCAGCTTAGTCCTTGATCGCGTTGCGCAGTATTTT
>TRBJ1-6|TRBV20-1|many|.
CSAMGQGNSPLHF
TGCAGTGCTATGGGGCAGGGAAATTCACCCCTCCACTTT
>TRBJ2-7|TRBV5-6|many|.
CASSLGGDGEQYF
TGTGCCAGCAGCTTGGGAGGGGACGGCGAGCAGTACTTC
>TRBJ2-2|TRBV5-1|many|.
CASSAGQTLNTGELFF
TGCGCCAGCAGCGCCGGACAGACGCTGAACACCGGGGAGCTGTTTTTT
>TRBJ1-5|TRBV5-1|many|.
CASSLAGVGGQPQHF
TGCGCCAGCAGCTTGGCTGGGGTAGGAGGTCAGCCCCAGCATTTT
>TRBJ2-7|TRBV12-3/TRBV12-4|many|.
CASSSSFEQYF
TGTGCCAGCAGTTCCTCCTTCGAGCAGTACTTC
>TRBJ1-3|TRBV21-1|many|.
CASSFRDRENTIYF
TGTGCCAGCAGCTTCCGGGACAGGGAGAACACCATATATTTT
>TRBJ1-5|TRBV6-5|many|.
CASSPIQGNQPQHF
TGTGCCAGCAGTCCTATACAGGGAAATCAGCCCCAGCATTTT
>TRBJ2-5|TRBV6-5|many|.
CASSSRDFQRETQYF
TGTGCCAGCAGTTCCCGGGACTTCCAAAGGGAGACCCAGTACTTC
>TRBJ1-2|TRBV12-3/TRBV12-4|many|.
CASSLKGGVRGYTF
TGTGCCAGCAGTTTAAAAGGGGGTGTCCGAGGCTACACCTTC
>TRBJ2-1|TRBV20-1|.|.
CSASGTHDEQFF
TGCAGTGCCTCCGGGACCCACGATGAGCAGTTCTTC
>TRBJ2-3|TRBV3-1|many|TRBD2
CASSQRQRGGGDTQYF
TGTGCCAGCAGCCAGCGCCAGCGGGGGGGCGGGGATACGCAGTATTTT
>TRBJ1-2|TRBV12-5|medium-sized|.
CASGPPLRGSYGYTF
TGTGCTAGTGGTCCCCCCCTGAGGGGTTCCTATGGCTACACCTTC
>TRBJ2-6|TRBV7-6|.|.
CASSLDVGAWGANVLTF
TGTGCCAGCAGCTTAGATGTGGGGGCGTGGGGGGCCAACGTCCTGACTTTC
>TRBJ1-1|TRBV5-1|many|.
CASSLWQLNTEAFF
TGCGCCAGCAGCTTGTGGCAGTTGAACACTGAAGCTTTCTTT